A selection of T cell receptor beta chains follows, all from one sample in a study of blood T cell repertoires in COVID-19. Method: immunoSEQ multiplex PCR; TCRdb's copy keeps in-frame clones and lacks some. The data hold approximately 70,000 clones, with roughly nine tenths observed a single time. Sequencing was carried out using peripheral blood. The receptor set was obtained from a woman between 18 and 29 years old with acute or convalescent COVID-19. CDR3s include the opening cysteine and the closing phenylalanine or tryptophan. Fields, in order: D gene, J gene, V gene, clone size, CDR3 DNA, CDR3 protein. The D gene is left open where the match is weak. A row's size may be missing; if present it is once, few, many or a size class.

D: -; J: TRBJ1-1; V: TRBV19; size: -; DNA: TGTGCCAGTAGTATAGGGCAGGGGCTGCTGAACACTGAAGCTTTCTTT; CDR3: CASSIGQGLLNTEAFF
D: -; J: TRBJ1-4; V: TRBV7-2; size: -; DNA: TGTGCCAGCAGCCGTAGAGGTACAGGAGAGCTTAATGAAAAACTGTTTTTT; CDR3: CASSRRGTGELNEKLFF
D: TRBD1; J: TRBJ2-7; V: TRBV6-1; size: -; DNA: TGTGCCAGCAGTGGGGGGACAGGGGGCGGTCCACTGAACGAGCAGTACTTC; CDR3: CASSGGTGGGPLNEQYF
D: TRBD2; J: TRBJ2-2; V: TRBV5-1; size: once; DNA: TGCGCCAGCAAGGTAGCGGGGAACACCGGGGAGCTGTTTTTT; CDR3: CASKVAGNTGELFF
D: TRBD1; J: TRBJ2-2; V: TRBV4-1; size: once; DNA: TGCGCCAGCAGCCAGAAGACAGGGGGGCGCGGGGAGCTGTTTTTT; CDR3: CASSQKTGGRGELFF
D: -; J: TRBJ1-3; V: TRBV6-1; size: -; DNA: TGTGCCAGCAGTGAAGCCCTTGGGTTCAGGAACTCTGGAAACACCATATATTTT; CDR3: CASSEALGFRNSGNTIYF
D: TRBD2; J: TRBJ2-5; V: TRBV18; size: once; DNA: TGTGCCAGCTCACCCAACGGGGGGGGCCAAGAGACCCAGTACTTC; CDR3: CASSPNGGGQETQYF
D: TRBD2; J: TRBJ2-1; V: TRBV4-3; size: once; DNA: TGCGCCAGCAGCCAAGATTGGCTAGCGGGGCACAATGAGCAGTTCTTC; CDR3: CASSQDWLAGHNEQFF
D: TRBD1; J: TRBJ2-7; V: TRBV5-8; size: -; DNA: TGTGCCGGAAAATTGGACAGGGGGTTGGACGAGCAGTACTTC; CDR3: CAGKLDRGLDEQYF
D: -; J: TRBJ1-1; V: TRBV3-1/TRBV3-2; size: -; DNA: TGTGCCAGCAGCCAAGTTACCCTTGGTAGCACTGAAGCTTTCTTT; CDR3: CASSQVTLGSTEAFF
D: TRBD1; J: TRBJ1-5; V: TRBV19; size: -; DNA: TGTGCCAGTTTAGCACCAGGGGGCATTGGGGGCAATCAGCCCCAGCATTTT; CDR3: CASLAPGGIGGNQPQHF
D: -; J: TRBJ1-5; V: TRBV12-3/TRBV12-4; size: -; DNA: TGTGCCAGCTCGTGGACAGCTGATCAGCCCCAGCATTTT; CDR3: CASSWTADQPQHF
D: TRBD2; J: TRBJ2-5; V: TRBV7-2; size: few; DNA: TGTGCCAGCAGCATGACTAGCGGGACGGATCCTCAAGAGACCCAGTACTTC; CDR3: CASSMTSGTDPQETQYF
D: TRBD2; J: TRBJ2-5; V: TRBV13; size: -; DNA: TGTGCCAGCAGCATGACTAGCACCACGGGGGCCCAGTACTTC; CDR3: CASSMTSTTGAQYF
D: -; J: TRBJ2-7; V: TRBV10-3; size: -; DNA: TGTGCCATCAGTGAGATGGGGAGCTCCTACGAGCAGTACTTC; CDR3: CAISEMGSSYEQYF
D: TRBD1; J: TRBJ1-2; V: TRBV10-2; size: -; DNA: TGCGCCAGCAGTGACGGACAGGAGGTGTCTGGCTACACCTTC; CDR3: CASSDGQEVSGYTF
D: -; J: TRBJ1-1; V: TRBV27; size: -; DNA: TGTGCCAGCAGTTTGTCGGCAGGCAACACTGAAGCTTTCTTT; CDR3: CASSLSAGNTEAFF
D: -; J: TRBJ1-6; V: TRBV2; size: -; DNA: TGTGCCAGCAGTCGGACAGTCGATAATTCACCCCTCCACTTT; CDR3: CASSRTVDNSPLHF
D: TRBD2; J: TRBJ2-1; V: TRBV19; size: -; DNA: TGTGCCAGTAGTGGGTTGACTAGCGGGGGATACAATGAGCAGTTCTTC; CDR3: CASSGLTSGGYNEQFF
D: -; J: TRBJ1-1; V: TRBV6-6; size: -; DNA: TGTGCCAGCAGCCGGACAGAGATGAACACTGAAGCTTTCTTT; CDR3: CASSRTEMNTEAFF
D: TRBD1; J: TRBJ2-1; V: TRBV14; size: -; DNA: TGTGCCAGCAGCCAGCAACAGGGGTATGAGCAGTTCTTC; CDR3: CASSQQQGYEQFF
D: -; J: TRBJ1-1; V: TRBV10-3; size: -; DNA: TGTGCCATTTCGACAGGCATGAACACTGAAGCTTTCTTT; CDR3: CAISTGMNTEAFF
D: TRBD1; J: TRBJ1-2; V: TRBV6-5; size: -; DNA: TGTGCCAGCAGGTCAGGGACAGTAGGCGACTACACCTTC; CDR3: CASRSGTVGDYTF
D: -; J: TRBJ1-1; V: TRBV19; size: -; DNA: TGTGCCAGTAGCATCCAGGAGAACACTGAAGCTTTCTTT; CDR3: CASSIQENTEAFF
D: -; J: TRBJ1-1; V: TRBV27; size: -; DNA: TGTGCCAGCAGTTTGTACCAGGGTTCTGAAGCTTTCTTT; CDR3: CASSLYQGSEAFF
D: -; J: TRBJ1-4; V: TRBV3-1/TRBV3-2; size: -; DNA: TGTGCCAGCAGCCAAGATGTCGGAGGAGCTAATGAAAAACTGTTTTTT; CDR3: CASSQDVGGANEKLFF
D: -; J: TRBJ1-1; V: TRBV11-2; size: -; DNA: TGTGCCAGCAGCTTATTCCAGAACACTGAAGCTTTCTTT; CDR3: CASSLFQNTEAFF
D: -; J: TRBJ2-5; V: TRBV27; size: -; DNA: TGTGCCAGCAGTAAAGACTGGTCCCGAGAGACCCAGTACTTC; CDR3: CASSKDWSRETQYF
D: TRBD1; J: TRBJ2-7; V: TRBV6-5; size: -; DNA: TGTGCCAGCAAAGGGCCCGGGACAGGAAAAAACGAGCAGTACTTC; CDR3: CASKGPGTGKNEQYF
D: -; J: TRBJ2-1; V: TRBV18; size: -; DNA: TGTGCCAGCTCACCGGCTTGGGGGCAGTATTACAATGAGCAGTTCTTC; CDR3: CASSPAWGQYYNEQFF
D: TRBD2; J: TRBJ2-2; V: TRBV7-8; size: -; DNA: TGTGCCAGCAGATCCGGGACTAGCCTAACCGGGGAGCTGTTTTTT; CDR3: CASRSGTSLTGELFF
D: -; J: TRBJ2-2; V: TRBV7-9; size: -; DNA: TGTGCCAGCAGCACCCCGGAGAGCAGCACGAACACCGGGGAGCTGTTTTTT; CDR3: CASSTPESSTNTGELFF
D: -; J: TRBJ1-2; V: TRBV10-3; size: -; DNA: TGTGCCAGGCCCCCGGTGAGGTCTTACACCTTC; CDR3: CARPPVRSYTF
D: -; J: TRBJ1-2; V: TRBV28; size: -; DNA: TGTGCCAGCAGTTTAGTGGGCAGGGCAACCTATGGCTACACCTTC; CDR3: CASSLVGRATYGYTF
D: TRBD2; J: TRBJ2-5; V: TRBV11-2; size: -; DNA: TGTGCCAGCAGCTTAAGACTAGCGGGGGAGACCCAGTACTTC; CDR3: CASSLRLAGETQYF
D: TRBD1; J: TRBJ2-4; V: TRBV5-1; size: once; DNA: TGCGCCAGCAGCGAGAACCCCGGACAGGGTGTAAACATTCAGTACTTC; CDR3: CASSENPGQGVNIQYF
D: -; J: TRBJ1-5; V: TRBV20-1; size: -; DNA: TGCAGTGCTAGTGGGCTCGGAGGGGCGTATAGCAATCAGCCCCAGCATTTT; CDR3: CSASGLGGAYSNQPQHF
D: TRBD2; J: TRBJ2-5; V: TRBV6-1; size: few; DNA: TGTGCCAGCAGTGAGGAGACTAGCGGGGGGGCTAAGAGAGAGACCCAGTACTTC; CDR3: CASSEETSGGAKRETQYF
D: -; J: TRBJ2-3; V: TRBV27; size: -; DNA: TGTGCCAGCAGCCCTTCAGCTGGGCTGGATACGCAGTATTTT; CDR3: CASSPSAGLDTQYF
D: TRBD1; J: TRBJ1-5; V: TRBV19; size: -; DNA: TGTGCCAGTAGTAGGCTAGGACAGGGGGGTCAGCCCCAGCATTTT; CDR3: CASSRLGQGGQPQHF
D: TRBD1; J: TRBJ2-1; V: TRBV7-9; size: -; DNA: TGTGCCAGCAGCCCTAGGGTGGGCCGAACAGGGGGTAGTGAGCAGTTCTTC; CDR3: CASSPRVGRTGGSEQFF
D: -; J: TRBJ1-1; V: TRBV23-1; size: -; DNA: TGCGGGCCAGCCCTTGGGCAGATCCCAATGAACACTGAAGCTTTCTTT; CDR3: CGPALGQIPMNTEAFF
D: -; J: TRBJ2-1; V: TRBV28; size: -; DNA: TGTGCCAGCAGTCCCCTTGGCGGGAAGACCTACAATGAGCAGTTCTTC; CDR3: CASSPLGGKTYNEQFF
D: -; J: TRBJ1-6; V: TRBV7-2; size: -; DNA: TGTGCCAGCAGCTTAGTGGGACACCAGACCTATAATTCACCCCTCCACTTT; CDR3: CASSLVGHQTYNSPLHF
D: -; J: TRBJ1-6; V: TRBV6-5; size: -; DNA: TGTGCCAGCAGCTACTTGAGAGATTCACCCCTCCACTTT; CDR3: CASSYLRDSPLHF
D: -; J: TRBJ1-1; V: TRBV15; size: -; DNA: TGTGCCACCAGCAGAGAGACAGCCAACACTGAAGCTTTCTTT; CDR3: CATSRETANTEAFF
D: TRBD1; J: TRBJ1-6; V: TRBV2; size: -; DNA: TGTGCCAGCAGTCTACTGACAGGGGATAGTTCACCCCTCCACTTT; CDR3: CASSLLTGDSSPLHF